This T cell receptor (beta chain) was profiled in a study of tumor-infiltrating lymphocytes in primary liver carcinoma. Whole-study context: Tumor stage was T1-T3 N0M0, and tumor size was roughly 4 to 10 cm across. Study-wide findings and caveats: The study found only about 8-25% of top clones in all five tumor regions. A significantly higher top-250-clone fraction was found in tumors than in blood (p = 0.039).

Both RNA and DNA were isolated together from approximately 20-30 mg of bulk tissue that had not been sorted. With respect to this clonotype: Its cognate antigen is unknown.

With approximately 470 ng total RNA as template and a constant-region primer, TCR beta cDNA was made. Amplification in three nested multiplex PCR rounds with slightly modified ARM-PCR gave rise to TCR beta libraries. TCRdb processed the multiplex PCR reads anew with MiXCR; each CDR3 protein has one entry. The top ten clones hold 15% to 20% of a sample with approximately 190,000 distinct CDR3 sequences, just under 85% of them seen once. The source material was tumor tissue from primary liver carcinoma. The clonotype originates from a man in his forties with primary liver carcinoma and hepatitis B virus infection.

CDR3 nucleotides: TGCAGCGTTGAAATATCCACCAGCGCCTCCTATGGCTACACCTTC. Translating gives CSVEISTSASYGYTF. The rearrangement links TRBV29-1 to TRBJ1-2; D not resolved. Germline V gene sequence: CDR1 SQVTM, CDR2 ANQGSEA. The CDR3 contains 15 residues. The V end lost 2 bases, the J end lost 4 bases, and 17 bases lay between the germline ends.